This TCR beta chain derives from a study of cytotoxic CD8 clonotypes in ibrutinib-treated CLL. In the study overall: By median roughly 74 months, approximately 12 had progressed and about 15 stayed remitted; responses had been 2 complete and 24 partial. Treatment had run for a median 12 months, range 6 to 36, when response samples were taken. Study-wide findings and caveats: An increase in clonality occurred at ibrutinib response, followed by a return toward baseline at progression.

About this clone: Its antigen remains unknown.

Sequencing used immunoSEQ multiplex PCR; TCRdb keeps in-frame clones, though not all of them. The sample contains about 140,000 clones, 75% to 85% of which appear only once. Germline V gene lookup returns CDR1 SNHLY and CDR2 FYNNEI. The CDR3 sequence is 13 residues long. The V and J ends lost 7 bases and 4 bases, in that order; junction bases with no gene match: 6. The sequencing used PBMCs, collected after 36 months of ibrutinib treatment. The receptor's source is a human donor with chronic lymphocytic leukemia. V and J are TRBV2 and TRBJ2-7; 8 bases agree with TRBD2. CDR3 DNA: TGTGCCAGCAAAAAGCGGGAGTATTACGAGCAGTACTTC. Encoded protein: CASKKREYYEQYF.